The following is a T cell receptor beta chain sequence with its context. What it recognizes is unknown. The sample is drawn from a study of cytomegalovirus exposure and HLA in healthy donors. Findings and limits, study-wide: Earlier findings revealed that most TCR beta V segments proved productive either about 87% or about 30% of the time. Immune exposure data for these donors was limited to CMV serostatus. With later analysis, a missense DCLRE1C variant became linked to TCR beta V- and J-gene trimming. It was assumed in the presence/absence analyses that sequencing depth was roughly uniform across donors.

This CDR3 spans 14 amino acids. Germline V lookup: CDR1 MDHEN, CDR2 SYDVKM. Trimming removed 2 bases at V and 8 bases at J, with 12 bases between. Both 60 Vbeta primers and 13 Jbeta primers went into the PCR. The protocol was immunoSEQ multiplex PCR, while the TCRdb copy is restricted to in-frame clones and leaves out a portion. The sample consists of about 82,000 clones, around 80% of them appearing once. The chain carries TRBV28 and TRBJ1-4, with a weak D call TRBD1 (6 bases). This TCR derives from a man between 65 and 80 years old in good health and CMV-seropositive. Source material: PBMCs. CDR3 amino acids: CASSLPPGGEKLFF. The CDR3 DNA reads as TGTGCCAGCAGTTTACCCCCGGGGGGCGAAAAACTGTTTTTT.